Described below is a single T cell receptor (beta chain) sequence and its context. Its specificity is not known. CDR1 and CDR2 (germline): WSHSY, SAAADI. Trimming stripped 6 bases from V and 2 bases from J, with 14 bases between. The CDR3 runs to 15 residues. The sample comes from a study of cytotoxic CD8 clonotypes in ibrutinib-treated CLL. Background on the study: Partial response was seen in approximately 25 patients and complete response in 2; after median roughly 6 years, around 15 stayed remitted, about 12 progressed. It was after a median approximately twelve months of treatment, range 6 to 36, that response samples were taken.

Profiled with immunoSEQ multiplex PCR; TCRdb holds only in-frame clones, not every one. The sample shows about 300,000 clones, approximately 76% of them seen only once. Findings and caveats of the study: Clonality increased at ibrutinib response, then returned toward baseline at progression.

The chain links TRBV10-2 to TRBJ1-3, with D possibly TRBD1 on 6 matching bases. The TCR originated in a human donor with chronic lymphocytic leukemia. Sequencing was performed on PBMCs, taken at disease progression, from a patient treated with ibrutinib. CDR3 sequence: CASSPGQLPGNTIYF. The CDR3 coding sequence is TGCGCCAGCAGCCCTGGACAGCTCCCTGGAAACACCATATATTTT.